Following are 27 T cell receptor beta chains from one sample sequenced in a study of T cells in women clearing cervical HPV infection (dated by TCRdb to the late 2010s). Library creation used the immunoSEQ multiplex PCR assay. TCRdb's version of the immuneACCESS table is confined to in-frame rearrangements and falls short of the full clone set. An unresolved V gene accounts for under half of the shortfall where checked; the remainder is of unknown origin. This sample's listing comprises around 19,000 clones. The top ten clones comprise about a sixth of the sample. Sample: blood buffy coat. The receptors derive from a woman between 18 and 75 years old with a cervical HPV16 infection that either progressed to CIN3+ or cleared (not recorded which).

About this clone: The read ends 3 residues early relative to the CDR3; the germline J gene fills the gap. This rearrangement joins TRBV20-1 to TRBJ1-6, with 7 bases that match TRBD1. Germline-derived CDR1 and CDR2 are DFQATT and SNEGSKA (reference sequence). There are 17 residues in the CDR3. The J segment lost 4 bases and the V segment lost 3 bases, leaving 12 bases of the junction unmatched. The CDR3 loop reads CSASEGATGNYNSPLHF. CDR3 DNA, as far as it was read: TGCAGTGCTAGTGAGGGGGCCACTGGGAATTATAATTCACCC.

With respect to this clone: The missing CDR3 end, 3 residues past where the read stops, is filled in from the germline J gene. The chain joins TRBV30 to TRBJ2-3, with unresolved D. This CDR3 comprises 15 residues. CDR1 is GTSNPN and CDR2 is SVGIG in the germline V gene (reference sequence). Trimming left V 8 bases short and J 0 bases short, with 18 bases between. CDR3 DNA, as far as it was read: TGTGCCCCCAGAGGTGACTCCACAAGCACAGATACG. This sequence encodes CAPRGDSTSTDT. In full, the CDR3 reads CAPRGDSTSTDTQYF.

The CDR3 sequence: CASRPSRVNTEAFF. The covered CDR3 bases are TGTGCCAGTAGGCCTTCCCGGGTAAACACTGAA. V usage is TRBV19 and J usage is TRBJ1-1; D gene ambiguous. The CDR3 end falls 3 residues outside the read, so it is completed with the germline J gene. The CDR3 runs to 14 residues. CDR1 and CDR2 from the germline V gene are LNHDA and SQIVND (reference sequence). The V end was cut by 6 bases, the J end by 2 bases, with 13 bases between.

Concerning this clone: Coverage ceases 3 residues before the CDR3 finishes, and the germline J gene fills in the end. The chain carries TRBV19 and TRBJ1-1, with 7 bases aligning to TRBD1. The CDR3 sequence is 14 residues long. Trimming at V came to 5 bases and at J to 5 bases, leaving 8 bases not matched to a gene. Germline V lookup: CDR1 LNHDA, CDR2 SQIVND (reference sequence). CDR3 DNA (partial): TGTGCCAGTAGTTATGAGGGGGCGGCGACTGAA. This gives the protein CASSYEGAATE. The CDR3, in full, reads CASSYEGAATEAFF.

A note on this clone: The observed sequence ends 3 residues before the CDR3 terminus, with the missing tail filled in from the germline J gene. The rearrangement uses TRBV7-9 and TRBJ2-3; 9 nucleotides align to TRBD1. This CDR3 comprises 15 residues. CDR1 SEHNR and CDR2 FQNEAQ come from the germline V gene (reference sequence). Partial CDR3 DNA: TGTGCCAGCAGCGGGGGGACAGGGAGGAATCAGCCG. Translation gives CASSGGTGRNQP. The full CDR3 reads CASSGGTGRNQPQYF.

A remark on this clone: Sequencing ends 3 residues short of the CDR3 end; the germline J gene provides the rest. The V gene is TRBV12-3 or TRBV12-4, the J gene TRBJ1-3; 8 bases line up with TRBD1. The CDR3 length is 15 residues. V shed 6 bases and J 9 bases; nucleotides not matched to a gene: 13. CDR3 DNA (partial): TGTGCCAGCAGATTCGAGGGACAGGCTCGGGTCACC. It translates to CASRFEGQARVT. The CDR3 as a whole reads CASRFEGQARVTIYF.

A word on this clone: At one boundary the junction diverges from the germline segment, which might be a read error. The read falls 3 residues short of the CDR3 end, and the missing part is taken from the germline J gene. The V gene is TRBV5-6, the J gene TRBJ1-2; no clear D. The CDR3 length is 11 residues. Germline V lookup: CDR1 SGHDT, CDR2 YYEEEE. The CDR3 protein is CASSFNYGYTF. Incomplete CDR3 DNA: TGTGCCAGCAGCTTTAACTATGGT.

On this clone: The CDR3 end is not reached by the read, which stops 3 residues before it; the germline J gene fills it in. This sample includes further DNA sequences coding for the same CDR3. The chain couples TRBV7-6 to TRBJ1-1, with D possibly TRBD1 on 5 matching bases. This CDR3 comprises 15 residues. Germline V gene data show CDR1 as SGHVS and CDR2 as FNYEAQ. The CDR3 spells CASIEYGGGVETAFF. CDR3 bases read: TGTGCCAGCATAGAGTATGGCGGGGGTGTGGAGACA.

In regard to this clone: The DNA ends 3 residues before the CDR3 does, and the rest of the CDR3 is filled in from the germline J gene. The V gene is TRBV20-1, the J gene TRBJ2-3, with 7 bases aligning to TRBD2. The CDR3 totals 13 residues. The germline gives CDR1 DFQATT, CDR2 SNEGSKA (reference sequence). The CDR3 here is CSAFYEREETQYF. Incomplete CDR3 DNA: TGCAGTGCTTTCTACGAGCGGGAAGAGACG.

On this clone itself: Read data end 3 residues before the CDR3 end; the end is taken from the germline J gene. The chain employs TRBV5-4 and TRBJ2-5, with TRBD1 identical over 7 bases. This CDR3 has 16 residues. J lost 0 bases, V lost 5 bases, and 10 bases had no gene match. CDR1 is SGHNT, CDR2 YYREEE, per germline (reference sequence). The DNA read from the CDR3 is TGTGCCAGCAGTCCAGGGGGTGAGAGGTACCAAGAGACC. Residues: CASSPGGERYQET. The whole CDR3 reads CASSPGGERYQETQYF. The whole variable domain, filled in from reference TRBV5-4 and TRBJ2-5, reads ETGVTQSPTHLIKTRGQQVTLRCSSQSGHNTVSWYQQALGQGPQFIFQYYREEENGRGNFPPRFSGLQFPNYSSELNVNALELDDSALYLCASSPGGERYQETQYFGPGTRLLVL.

Concerning this clone itself: Sequencing ends 3 residues short of the CDR3 end; the germline J gene provides the rest. V gene TRBV2 combines with J gene TRBJ2-7, with 7 positions matching TRBD1. Trimming cost V 11 bases and J 0 bases; bases outside gene matches: 4. Looked up from germline, CDR1 is SNHLY and CDR2 is FYNNEI. The CDR3 covers 12 residues. The CDR3 bases that were read are TGTGCCGGGGGACAGAGCTCCTACGAG. This codes for CAGGQSSYE. The whole CDR3 protein is CAGGQSSYEQYF.

Comments on this clone: With the read ending 3 residues before the CDR3 end, the germline J gene is used to fill in that end. The V and J genes are TRBV28 and TRBJ2-3; D possibly corresponds to TRBD1 (6 bases). The V end lost 4 bases, the J end lost 4 bases, and 21 bases lay between the germline ends. The CDR3 runs to 17 residues. From germline, CDR1 is MDHEN and CDR2 SYDVKM. CDR3 amino acids: CASSSPSFKQGSDTQYF. The sequenced part of the CDR3 DNA is TGTGCCAGCAGTTCCCCCAGTTTCAAACAGGGTTCAGATACG.

As to this clone: Coverage ceases 3 residues before the CDR3 finishes, and the germline J gene fills in the end. The sample carries other DNA sequences with the same CDR3. V usage is TRBV18 and J usage is TRBJ2-2; TRBD2 is a possible D gene (6 bases). The CDR3 consists of 17 residues. Germline V gene lookup returns CDR1 KGHSH and CDR2 LQKENI. V lost 0 bases to trimming and J lost 5 bases, with 16 bases between them. The CDR3 here is CASSPPSGPAGTGELFF. Incomplete CDR3 DNA: TGTGCCAGCTCACCACCGAGCGGGCCGGCAGGTACCGGGGAG.

A remark on this clone: The read terminates 3 residues before the CDR3 end, so the remaining end is supplied by the germline J gene. The V call is TRBV30, the J call TRBJ2-3; 9 nucleotides line up with TRBD2. Germline V gives CDR1 GTSNPN, CDR2 SVGIG (reference sequence). Trimming took 7 bases from V and 2 from J; bases not matched to a gene: 4. The CDR3 runs to 13 residues. CDR3 bases read: TGTGCCTTAGCGGGGGCCAACACAGATACG. Encoded protein: CALAGANTDT. The whole CDR3 protein is CALAGANTDTQYF.

On this clone itself: Read coverage stops 3 residues before the CDR3 terminus; the germline J gene supplies the remainder. The chain joins TRBV12-5 to TRBJ1-1; D call uncertain. The CDR3 has 18 amino acids. V was shortened by 0 bases and J by 5 bases, with 22 bases between the two germline ends. Germline V gene lookup returns CDR1 LGHNT and CDR2 FRNRAP. The CDR3 here is CASGLVLERGWERTEAFF. CDR3 DNA (partial): TGTGCTAGTGGTTTGGTACTGGAGCGGGGTTGGGAGAGGACTGAA.

In regard to this clone: Sequencing ends 3 residues short of the CDR3 end; the germline J gene provides the rest. The chain has TRBV5-5 and TRBJ2-7; 9 bases are a match to TRBD1. This CDR3 is built from 15 residues. Trimming at V came to 2 bases and at J to 5 bases, leaving 8 bases not matched to a gene. Germline lookup yields CDR1 SGHKS and CDR2 YYEKEE (reference sequence). This CDR3 is CASSFTGGVMNEQYF. The part of the CDR3 DNA that was read is TGTGCCAGCAGCTTCACAGGGGGCGTAATGAACGAG. Supplemented by reference TRBV5-5 and TRBJ2-7, the full variable domain reads DAGVTQSPTHLIKTRGQQVTLRCSPISGHKSVSWYQQVLGQGPQFIFQYYEKEERGRGNFPDRFSARQFPNYSSELNVNALLLGDSALYLCASSFTGGVMNEQYFGPGTRLTVT.

Worth noting for this clone: The read ends 3 residues before the CDR3 terminus; that terminus is restored from the germline J gene. The chain carries TRBV19 and TRBJ2-2, with TRBD2 as a possible D gene (6 bases). CDR3 length: 14 amino acids. The V gene's germline CDR1 is LNHDA and CDR2 SQIVND (reference sequence). V was trimmed by 3 bases and J by 5 bases, leaving 10 bases between them. Partial CDR3 DNA: TGTGCCAGTAGTATGGAGGGGCTTACCGGGGAG. The encoded protein is CASSMEGLTGE. The whole CDR3 protein reads CASSMEGLTGELFF.

Notes on this clone: The read terminates 3 residues before the CDR3 end, so the remaining end is supplied by the germline J gene. The chain combines TRBV2 with TRBJ1-1; D remains unclear. The CDR3 extends over 13 amino acids. CDR1 is SNHLY, CDR2 FYNNEI, per germline. V gave up 4 bases and J gave up 3 bases, with 9 bases separating them. Incomplete CDR3 DNA: TGTGCCAGCAGTGGGTTCCGGGACACTGAA. Translated, it gives CASSGFRDTE. The whole CDR3 protein reads CASSGFRDTEAFF.

With regard to this clone: The CDR3 is cut off 3 residues early in the read; its end comes from the germline J gene. The V and J genes are TRBV12-3 or TRBV12-4 and TRBJ2-1; tentatively, D is TRBD1 (5 bases). This CDR3 spans 16 amino acids. V dropped 6 bases and J dropped 1 base, with 16 bases sitting between them. Partial CDR3 DNA: TGTGCCAGCAGCACATTAGACAGCCCATCCTACAATGAG. Its translation is CASSTLDSPSYNE. The whole CDR3 region reads CASSTLDSPSYNEQFF.

Notes on this clone: The CDR3 goes on 3 residues after the read ends, and that part is filled in from the germline J gene. V and J are TRBV6-1 and TRBJ1-5, with D uncertain. Germline V gene data show CDR1 as MNHNS and CDR2 as SASEGT. V shed 2 bases and J shed 6 bases, with 5 bases lying between them. The CDR3 length is 12 residues. The CDR3 loop is CASSESVQPQHF. The sequenced CDR3 bases are TGTGCCAGCAGTGAATCGGTTCAGCCC.

Note on this clone: Read data end 3 residues before the CDR3 end; the end is taken from the germline J gene. The rearrangement uses TRBV2 and TRBJ2-3, with 7 bases lining up with TRBD1. Germline lookup yields CDR1 SNHLY and CDR2 FYNNEI. The CDR3 runs to 14 residues. CDR3 sequence reads: CASRQGQGIGTQYF. CDR3 DNA, as far as it was read: TGTGCCAGCAGACAGGGGCAGGGGATAGGGACG.

The CDR3 DNA, read in part, is TGTGCCAGCAGCTTAGGTGCCACAGGGGGCATGGGGAATCAGCCG. This sequence encodes CASSLGATGGMGNQP. The entire CDR3 is CASSLGATGGMGNQPQYF. The chain links TRBV7-8 to TRBJ2-3, with 9 nucleotides matching TRBD1. The read stops 3 residues short of the end of the CDR3; the missing end is completed from the germline J gene. The CDR3 has 18 residues. Per the germline V gene, CDR1 is SGHVS and CDR2 is FQNEAQ.

As concerns this clone: The read terminates 3 residues ahead of where the CDR3 ends, so the germline J gene completes it. This chain links TRBV5-1 with TRBJ1-4; D possibly corresponds to TRBD1 (6 bases). The length of the CDR3 is 16 residues. Germline values: CDR1 SGHRS, CDR2 YFSETQ. The CDR3 loop is CASRSSSGHLSSPLFF. Incomplete CDR3 DNA: TGCGCCAGCAGGTCTTCGTCGGGACACTTGTCTTCACCA.

With regard to this clone: The read terminates 3 residues ahead of where the CDR3 ends, so the germline J gene completes it. The chain recombines TRBV29-1 with TRBJ1-2; 9 nucleotides match TRBD1. V was clipped by 1 base and J by 7 bases; unmatched bases: 7. The CDR3 is 14 amino acids. CDR1 is SQVTM and CDR2 is ANQGSEA in the germline V gene. The CDR3 region is CSVEVTGGASGYTF. The CDR3 bases that were read are TGCAGCGTTGAAGTTACAGGGGGCGCATCTGGC. The full variable domain, its missing parts supplied by reference TRBV29-1 and TRBJ1-2, is SAVISQKPSRDICQRGTSLTIQCQVDSQVTMMFWYRQQPGQSLTLIATANQGSEATYESGFVIDKFPISRPNLTFSTLTVSNMSPEDSSIYLCSVEVTGGASGYTFGSGTRLTVV.

As concerns this clone: The read is 3 residues too short to cover the CDR3 end, so that end is filled in from the germline J gene. The chain links TRBV20-1 to TRBJ2-3, with 8 bases matching TRBD2. Germline lookup yields CDR1 DFQATT and CDR2 SNEGSKA (reference sequence). The CDR3 is made up of 15 amino acids. V was pared by 2 bases and J by 5 bases, with 9 bases of the junction left unmatched. The CDR3: CSARRSSGAQDTQYF. Partial CDR3 DNA: TGCAGTGCTAGACGAAGTAGCGGGGCCCAAGATACG.

Note on this clone: The CDR3 is cut off 3 residues early in the read; its end comes from the germline J gene. The V and J genes are TRBV9 and TRBJ2-3; weak D call: TRBD1 (6 bases). This CDR3 is 15 amino acids long. V was pared by 0 bases and J by 3 bases, with 11 bases between. Per the germline V gene, CDR1 is SGDLS and CDR2 is YYNGEE. CDR3 DNA, as far as it was read: TGTGCCAGCAGCGTAGGGGGGCGTTTGACAGATACG. This translates into CASSVGGRLTDT. The whole CDR3 protein reads CASSVGGRLTDTQYF.

About this clone itself: The read is 3 residues too short to cover the CDR3 end, so that end is filled in from the germline J gene. The genes are TRBV18 and TRBJ2-3, with TRBD2 matching 7 bases. The germline CDR1 and CDR2 sequences are KGHSH and LQKENI. This CDR3 has 15 amino acids. V was clipped by 2 bases and J by 0 bases; unmatched bases: 2. CDR3 in amino acids: CASSPGTTSTDTQYF. The part of the CDR3 DNA that was read is TGTGCCAGCTCACCAGGGACTACGAGCACAGATACG.